The 29 T cell receptor beta chains below come from one sample, sequenced in a study of blood T cells in healthy people across ages. Through a sample-barcoded 5' primer and a J-beta primer mix, a second PCR was run for roughly 6 to 11 cycles. TCRdb independently ran MiXCR on the 5' RACE reads; one entry per CDR3 protein. The profile covers about 400,000 distinct CDR3 sequences, with about 52% appearing a single time and 45% to 55% taken by the ten largest. Sequences were obtained from blood. Receptors originate from a man in his fifties or sixties in good health.

V usage is TRBV29-1 and J usage is TRBJ2-5; D unclear. The CDR3 covers 11 residues. The germline V gene has CDR1 SQVTM and CDR2 ANQGSEA. The V and J ends lost 5 bases and 4 bases respectively, with 8 bases between them. The CDR3 spells CSVLVGETQYF. CDR3 nucleotide sequence: TGCAGCGTTCTAGTAGGAGAGACCCAGTACTTC.

The CDR3: CASSTRGGSGAEQFF. CDR3 DNA: TGTGCCAGCAGTACTCGTGGCGGGAGTGGGGCTGAGCAGTTCTTC. The rearrangement links TRBV7-2 to TRBJ2-1, with TRBD2 identical over 7 bases. This CDR3 spans 15 amino acids. Per the germline V gene, CDR1 is SGHTA and CDR2 is FQGNSA. V lost 6 bases, J lost 9 bases, and 14 bases stayed unmatched. The variable domain in full, with the rest retrieved from reference TRBV7-2 and TRBJ2-1, is GAGVSQSPSNKVTEKGKDVELRCDPISGHTALYWYRQSLGQGLEFLIYFQGNSAPDKSGLPSDRFSAERTGGSVSTLTIQRTQQEDSAVYLCASSTRGGSGAEQFFGPGTRLTVL.

This clonotype was seen a few times. The rearrangement uses TRBV7-8 and TRBJ2-3; D is perhaps TRBD1 or TRBD2 (5 bases each). The germline V and J ends were trimmed by 5 bases and 5 bases, with 14 bases remaining between them. The CDR3 length is 14 residues. Germline values: CDR1 SGHVS, CDR2 FQNEAQ. DNA of the CDR3: TGTGCCAGCAGCCTAGGGGCTCGGGGAGATACGCAGTATTTT. Residues: CASSLGARGDTQYF.

This clonotype was seen more than once but under ten times. V gene TRBV7-2 combines with J gene TRBJ2-3; 8 bases line up with TRBD1. Unmatched junction bases numbered 9, after V lost 5 bases and J lost 2 bases. Looked up from germline, CDR1 is SGHTA and CDR2 is FQGNSA. The CDR3 extends over 16 amino acids. The CDR3 DNA sequence: TGTGCCAGCAGCACCCCAGGGGGCCTCCCCACAGATACGCAGTATTTT. Translation gives CASSTPGGLPTDTQYF.

As to this clonotype: It may be a read error: a sequence one base away is much more abundant. V is TRBV9 and J is TRBJ2-3, with D hard to call. The CDR3 is 13 residues long. Trimming removed 7 bases at V and 6 bases at J, with 15 bases between. Germline V gene sequence: CDR1 SGDLS, CDR2 YYNGEE. In nucleotides, the CDR3 is TGTGCCAGCGGCTCCTCAAACTGGGATACGCAGTATTTT. Translation gives CASGSSNWDTQYF.

The chain uses TRBV27 and TRBJ2-7; 7 nucleotides align to TRBD2. CDR3 length: 16 residues. The germline V gene encodes CDR1 MNHEY and CDR2 SMNVEV (reference sequence). J gave up 0 bases and V 5 bases, and 10 bases lay outside the gene matches. The CDR3 region is CASSLRGGSNSYEQYF. CDR3 nucleotides: TGTGCCAGCAGTCTCCGGGGAGGGTCAAACTCCTACGAGCAGTACTTC.

In this sample, this clonotype turned up once. V usage is TRBV18 and J usage is TRBJ1-2; TRBD1 is a possible D gene (5 bases). CDR3 length equals 19 residues. Between the trimmed V and J ends, which lost 0 bases and 0 bases, there was a span of 20 bases. Looked up from germline, CDR1 is KGHSH and CDR2 is LQKENI. CDR3 amino acids: CASSPPGSRTTNSNYGYTF. In DNA, the CDR3 is TGTGCCAGCTCACCACCTGGATCCAGGACAACGAACTCTAACTATGGCTACACCTTC.

This clonotype was counted a few times. The chain has TRBV7-8 and TRBJ2-3; 8 bases match TRBD2. The CDR3 length is 16 residues. Losses at the gene ends were 5 bases for V and 2 bases for J; bases not matched to a gene: 9. CDR1 is SGHVS, CDR2 FQNEAQ, per germline. The DNA for the CDR3 is TGTGCCAGCAGCCTGCGGGAGGCTCAAATCACAGATACGCAGTATTTT. Translating it yields CASSLREAQITDTQYF.

Of note for this clonotype: This clone may be a read error of a much larger clone one base away. This rearrangement joins TRBV6-4 to TRBJ2-1, with a tentative D call TRBD2 (5 bases). The J call is in doubt because the DNA end fits TRBJ2-7 better. The CDR3 sequence is 14 residues long. Germline V gives CDR1 MRHNA, CDR2 SNTAGT. DNA for the CDR3: TGTGCCGGCAGTGACGGAGGCACCTACAATGAGCAGTACTTC. Translation gives CAGSDGGTYNEQYF.

This clonotype was picked up many times. Being one base from a much bigger clone, this may be a read error. The chain joins TRBV9 to TRBJ2-6; D may be TRBD1 (5 bases). Trimming pared 0 bases from V and 1 base from J, leaving 14 bases between. This CDR3 comprises 18 residues. Germline CDR1 is SGDLS and CDR2 is YYNGEE. DNA of the CDR3: TGTGCCAGCAGCGTAGGGGGCCTCGCGACGTCTGGGGCCAACGTCCTGACTTTC. Translation: CASSVGGLATSGANVLTF.

The rearrangement links TRBV2 to TRBJ2-5; D call uncertain. The CDR3 is 14 amino acids. Germline CDR1 is SNHLY and CDR2 is FYNNEI. V was shortened by 2 bases and J by 2 bases, with 9 bases between the two germline ends. The CDR3 spells CASSEYRLQETQYF. CDR3 DNA sequence: TGTGCCAGCAGTGAATATCGATTACAAGAGACCCAGTACTTC.

This clonotype has more than one count but fewer than ten. This chain uses TRBV12-3 or TRBV12-4 with TRBJ2-5, with 9 bases identical to TRBD2. CDR3 length: 16 amino acids. V gave up 3 bases and J gave up 2 bases; unmatched junction bases: 7. The CDR3 DNA sequence: TGTGCCAGCAGTTTGGCTAGCGGGATTCATCAAGAGACCCAGTACTTC. It encodes CASSLASGIHQETQYF.

The V gene is TRBV9, the J gene TRBJ1-6; no clear D gene. The CDR3 has 17 amino acids. The germline V and J ends were trimmed by 4 bases and 0 bases, with 14 bases remaining between them. The germline V gene encodes CDR1 SGDLS and CDR2 YYNGEE. The CDR3 loop reads CASSRWVAGSYNSPLHF. In nucleotides, the CDR3 is TGTGCCAGCAGCCGGTGGGTAGCCGGCTCCTATAATTCACCCCTCCACTTT.

This clonotype has more than one count but fewer than ten. CDR3 sequence: CASSDQRGGTDTQYF. CDR3 coding DNA: TGTGCCAGCAGTGACCAGCGGGGGGGCACAGATACGCAGTATTTT. This chain joins TRBV6-4 and TRBJ2-3; 9 nucleotides line up with TRBD2. CDR1 is MRHNA, CDR2 SNTAGT, per germline. This CDR3 has 15 residues. The V and J ends lost 2 bases and 1 base, in that order; junction bases with no gene match: 1.

The chain carries TRBV5-1 and TRBJ2-7; 8 nucleotides match TRBD1. CDR1 is SGHRS and CDR2 is YFSETQ in the germline V gene. This CDR3 has 15 amino acids. J was trimmed by 6 bases and V by 1 base; bases with no gene match: 9. Here the CDR3 reads CASSLTGQGPGEQYF. The CDR3 region has the DNA TGCGCCAGCAGCTTGACCGGACAGGGACCGGGCGAGCAGTACTTC.

This clonotype has only a few counts. The V gene is TRBV4-2, the J gene TRBJ2-7, with 10 positions matching TRBD2. Germline CDR1 is LGHNA and CDR2 is YNFKEQ. The V gene end was trimmed by 8 bases and the J gene end by 7 bases; junction bases not matched to a gene: 14. CDR3 length: 15 residues. Here the CDR3 DNA reads TGTGCCAGCCGGGGGGATAGCGGGAGGTGGGGAGAGCAGTACTTC. It specifies CASRGDSGRWGEQYF.

This clonotype came up a few times. V and J are TRBV28 and TRBJ2-1, with 7 bases lining up with TRBD2. Germline CDR1 reads MDHEN; CDR2 reads SYDVKM. With 7 bases clipped from V and 0 bases from J, the junction kept 6 bases outside the gene matches. The CDR3 runs 15 residues. CDR3 region: CASTPSGVSYNEQFF. The CDR3 nucleotides are TGTGCCAGCACCCCTAGCGGCGTCTCCTACAATGAGCAGTTCTTC. Full variable domain (outside the CDR3, taken from reference TRBV28 and TRBJ2-1): DVKVTQSSRYLVKRTGEKVFLECVQDMDHENMFWYRQDPGLGLRLIYFSYDVKMKEKGDIPEGYSVSREKKERFSLILESASTNQTSMYLCASTPSGVSYNEQFFGPGTRLTVL.

This clonotype has just a few counts. The chain employs TRBV29-1 and TRBJ2-1; 8 nucleotides align to TRBD2. After removal of 4 bases from V and 0 bases from J, the junction contained 8 bases not matched to a gene. This CDR3 region has 16 residues. Germline CDR1 is SQVTM and CDR2 is ANQGSEA. The CDR3 DNA sequence: TGCAGCGTTGCCCTATCCGGGAGGGCCTCCTACAATGAGCAGTTCTTC. Translated, it gives CSVALSGRASYNEQFF.

This clonotype has more than one count but fewer than ten. V usage is TRBV24-1 and J usage is TRBJ2-1, with 8 positions matching TRBD2. Germline V lookup: CDR1 KGHDR, CDR2 SFDVKD. CDR3 length equals 16 residues. The V and J ends lost 3 bases and 6 bases, in that order; junction bases with no gene match: 9. CDR3: CATSDPGTSPFNEQFF. The CDR3 DNA sequence: TGTGCCACCAGTGATCCGGGGACTAGTCCTTTCAATGAGCAGTTCTTC.

The rearrangement links TRBV7-9 to TRBJ2-5; TRBD1 is a possible D gene (6 bases). The J call is doubtful: the DNA matches TRBJ2-7 better. Germline CDR1 is SEHNR and CDR2 is FQNEAQ (reference sequence). The CDR3 is 12 residues long. This CDR3 reads CASSATGREQYF. As DNA, the CDR3 is TGTGCCAGCAGCGCCACAGGGCGCGAGCAGTACTTC.

V is TRBV5-8 and J is TRBJ2-1, with D perhaps being TRBD1 or TRBD2 (5 bases each). CDR1 is SGHTS and CDR2 is YDEGEE in the germline V gene. This CDR3 spans 11 amino acids. The V end was cut by 6 bases, the J end by 10 bases, with 11 bases between. CDR3 DNA sequence: TGTGCCAGCAACCTCCGGGGCGAGCAGTTCTTC. It is translated as CASNLRGEQFF.

The chain carries TRBV20-1 and TRBJ2-1; 13 nucleotides line up with TRBD2. The CDR3 length is 18 residues. The ends lost 6 bases at V and 4 bases at J; junction bases unmatched: 15. Germline V gene data show CDR1 as DFQATT and CDR2 as SNEGSKA (reference sequence). The CDR3 region has the DNA TGCAGTGCGCCGGGACAACTAGGACTAGCGGGGGTTTACAATGAGCAGTTCTTC. Amino acids: CSAPGQLGLAGVYNEQFF.

The rearrangement joins TRBV29-1 to TRBJ2-4, with 9 bases identical to TRBD1. The J call is doubtful: the DNA matches TRBJ2-7 better. This CDR3 comprises 15 residues. CDR1 and CDR2 from the germline V gene are SQVTM and ANQGSEA. Here the CDR3 DNA reads TGCAGCGTTACCCGTGGGACAGGGATCTCCTACGAGCAGTACTTC. Protein sequence: CSVTRGTGISYEQYF.

The genes are TRBV14 and TRBJ1-1, with no clear D. This CDR3 region has 14 residues. Germline V CDR1 and CDR2: SGHDN, FVKESK. The V and J ends lost 3 bases and 0 bases respectively, with 8 bases between them. The CDR3 region is CASSHGWVNTEAFF. CDR3 sequence (DNA): TGTGCCAGCAGCCACGGGTGGGTGAACACTGAAGCTTTCTTT.

There are many counts of this clonotype. J is TRBJ2-7 and V is TRBV7-8, with D tentatively TRBD2 (6 bases). Germline V lookup: CDR1 SGHVS, CDR2 FQNEAQ. With 2 bases removed from V and 3 bases from J, the gap between germline ends came to 17 bases. The length of the CDR3 is 16 residues. The CDR3 DNA follows: TGTGCCAGCAGCTTAATAACCCGGGGGAACTTCTACGAGCAGTACTTC. Amino acid sequence: CASSLITRGNFYEQYF.

J is TRBJ2-7 and V is TRBV4-1; TRBD1 matches 8 bases. CDR1 and CDR2 (germline): MGHRA, YSYEKL. V lost 9 bases, J lost 3 bases, and 10 bases stayed unmatched. CDR3 length: 14 amino acids. Here the CDR3 DNA reads TGCGCCAGGAGTTCCAGGGGGCTACTCTACGAGCAGTACTTC. It yields the protein CARSSRGLLYEQYF.

The rearrangement uses TRBV10-3 and TRBJ2-3, with D unresolved. Trimming shortened V by 7 bases and J by 2 bases, and 10 bases separated the two germline ends. Germline-derived CDR1 and CDR2 are ENHRY and SYGVKD. The CDR3 spans 13 residues. The CDR3 loop reads CAIKDDFTDTQYF. CDR3 bases: TGTGCCATCAAGGACGACTTCACAGATACGCAGTATTTT.

There are a few counts of this clonotype. The rearrangement joins TRBV9 to TRBJ2-3; D is ambiguous. The V gene's germline CDR1 is SGDLS and CDR2 YYNGEE. Trimming took off 2 bases at V and 1 base at J, with 2 bases between the two ends. The CDR3 has 12 amino acids. CDR3 in DNA: TGTGCCAGCAGCGTCCGCACAGATACGCAGTATTTT. It codes for CASSVRTDTQYF.

The rearrangement joins TRBV10-1 to TRBJ2-4; tentatively, D is TRBD2 (5 bases). The DNA matches TRBJ2-5 better at its end, which makes the J call doubtful. The CDR3 length is 13 residues. Germline V CDR1 and CDR2: WNHNN, SYGVQD (reference sequence). CDR3 nucleotides: TGCGCCAGCAGTGAGTCAGATGGAGGGACCCAGTACTTC. Protein product: CASSESDGGTQYF.